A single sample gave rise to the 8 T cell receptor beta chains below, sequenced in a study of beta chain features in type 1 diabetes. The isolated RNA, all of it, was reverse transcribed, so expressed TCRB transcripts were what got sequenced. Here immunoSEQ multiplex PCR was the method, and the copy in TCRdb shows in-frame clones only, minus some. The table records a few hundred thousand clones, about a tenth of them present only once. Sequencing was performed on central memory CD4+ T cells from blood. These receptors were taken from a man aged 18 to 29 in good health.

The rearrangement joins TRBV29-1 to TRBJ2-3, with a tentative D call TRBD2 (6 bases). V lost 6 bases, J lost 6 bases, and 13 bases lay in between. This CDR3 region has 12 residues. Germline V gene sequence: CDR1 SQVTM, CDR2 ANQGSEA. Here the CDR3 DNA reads TGCAGCGTAGCCTGGGGGAGGGATACGCAGTATTTT. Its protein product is CSVAWGRDTQYF.

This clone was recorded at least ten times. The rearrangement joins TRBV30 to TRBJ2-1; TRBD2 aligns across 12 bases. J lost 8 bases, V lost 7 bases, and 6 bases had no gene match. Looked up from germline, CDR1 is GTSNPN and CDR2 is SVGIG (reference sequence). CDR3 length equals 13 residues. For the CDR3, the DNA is TGTGCCTCCACGGGACTAGCGGGCTATGAGCAGTTCTTC. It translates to CASTGLAGYEQFF.

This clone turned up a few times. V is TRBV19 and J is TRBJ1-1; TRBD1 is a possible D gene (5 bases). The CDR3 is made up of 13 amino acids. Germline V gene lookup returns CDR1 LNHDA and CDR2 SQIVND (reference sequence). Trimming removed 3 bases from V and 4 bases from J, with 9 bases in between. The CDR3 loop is CASSIQRGTEAFF. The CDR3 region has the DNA TGTGCCAGTAGTATTCAAAGGGGCACTGAAGCTTTCTTT.

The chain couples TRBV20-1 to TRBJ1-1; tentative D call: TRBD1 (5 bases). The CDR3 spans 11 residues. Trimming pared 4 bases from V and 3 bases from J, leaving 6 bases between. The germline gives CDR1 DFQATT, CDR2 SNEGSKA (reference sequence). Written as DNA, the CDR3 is TGCAGTGCTAACAGGTACACTGAAGCTTTCTTT. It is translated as CSANRYTEAFF.

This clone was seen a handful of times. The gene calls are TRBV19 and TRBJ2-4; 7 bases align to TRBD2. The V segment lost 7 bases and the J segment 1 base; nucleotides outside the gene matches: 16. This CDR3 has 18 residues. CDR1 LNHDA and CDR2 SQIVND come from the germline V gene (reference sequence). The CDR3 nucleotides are TGTGCCAGTACCCCTAGCCTTGGCGGGAGAAATGCCAAAAACATTCAGTACTTC. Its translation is CASTPSLGGRNAKNIQYF.

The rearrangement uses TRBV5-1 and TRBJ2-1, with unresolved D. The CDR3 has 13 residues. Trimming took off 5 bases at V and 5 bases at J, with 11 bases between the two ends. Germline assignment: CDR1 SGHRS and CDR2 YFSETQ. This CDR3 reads CASRVGLDNEQFF. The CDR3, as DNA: TGCGCCAGCAGGGTAGGGTTGGACAATGAGCAGTTCTTC. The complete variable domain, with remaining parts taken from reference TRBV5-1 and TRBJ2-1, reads KAGVTQTPRYLIKTRGQQVTLSCSPISGHRSVSWYQQTPGQGLQFLFEYFSETQRNKGNFPGRFSGRQFSNSRSEMNVSTLELGDSALYLCASRVGLDNEQFFGPGTRLTVL.

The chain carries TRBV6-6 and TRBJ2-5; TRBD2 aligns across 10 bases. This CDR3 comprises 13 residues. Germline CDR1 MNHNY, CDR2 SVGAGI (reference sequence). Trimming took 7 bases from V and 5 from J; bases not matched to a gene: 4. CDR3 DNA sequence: TGTGCCAGCACACCTAGCGGGAGTGAGACCCAGTACTTC. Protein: CASTPSGSETQYF.

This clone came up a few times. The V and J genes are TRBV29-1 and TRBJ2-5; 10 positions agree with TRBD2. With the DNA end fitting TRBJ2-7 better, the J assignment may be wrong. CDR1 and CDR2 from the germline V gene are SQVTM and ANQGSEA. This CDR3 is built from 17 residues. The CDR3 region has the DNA TGCAGCGTTGAAGGGACTAGCGGCAGCCAGGGGATCTACGAGCAGTACTTC. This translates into CSVEGTSGSQGIYEQYF.